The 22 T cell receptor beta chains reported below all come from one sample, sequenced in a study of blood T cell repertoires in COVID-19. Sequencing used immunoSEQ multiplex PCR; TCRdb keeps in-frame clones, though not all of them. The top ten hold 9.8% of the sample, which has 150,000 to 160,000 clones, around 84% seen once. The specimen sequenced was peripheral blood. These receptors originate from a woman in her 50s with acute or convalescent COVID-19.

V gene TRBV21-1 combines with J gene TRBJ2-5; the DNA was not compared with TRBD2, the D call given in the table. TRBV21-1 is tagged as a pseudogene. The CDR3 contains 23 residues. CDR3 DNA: TGTGCCAGCAGCAATAGGGCCTGTAGCGGGGGGGCCGTTGATCCGTCGTACCAAGAGACCCAGTACTTC. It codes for CASSNRACSGGAVDPSYQETQYF.

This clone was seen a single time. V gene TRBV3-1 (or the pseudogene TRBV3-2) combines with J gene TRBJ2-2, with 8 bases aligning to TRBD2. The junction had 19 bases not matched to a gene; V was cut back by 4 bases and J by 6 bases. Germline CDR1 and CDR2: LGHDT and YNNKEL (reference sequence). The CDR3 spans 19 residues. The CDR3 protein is CASSPEPAQVVLAAGELFF. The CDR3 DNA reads TGTGCCAGCAGCCCCGAGCCAGCCCAGGTCGTACTAGCGGCCGGGGAGCTGTTTTTT.

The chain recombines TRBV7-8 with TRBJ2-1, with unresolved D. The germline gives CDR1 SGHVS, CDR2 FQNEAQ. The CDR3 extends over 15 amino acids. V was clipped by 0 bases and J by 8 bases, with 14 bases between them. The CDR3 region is CASSLARPPWDEQFF. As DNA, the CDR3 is TGTGCCAGCAGCTTAGCCAGGCCCCCCTGGGATGAGCAGTTCTTC.

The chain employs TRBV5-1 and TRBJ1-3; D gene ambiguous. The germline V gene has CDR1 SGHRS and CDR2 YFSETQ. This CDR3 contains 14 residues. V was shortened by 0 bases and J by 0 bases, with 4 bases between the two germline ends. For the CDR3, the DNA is TGCGCCAGCAGCTTGGGGAGCTCTGGAAACACCATATATTTT. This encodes CASSLGSSGNTIYF.

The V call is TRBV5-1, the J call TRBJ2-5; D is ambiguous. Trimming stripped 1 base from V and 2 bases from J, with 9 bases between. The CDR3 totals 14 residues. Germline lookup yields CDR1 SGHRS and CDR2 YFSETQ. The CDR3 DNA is TGCGCCAGCAGCTTGATTGGCAGTCAAGAGACCCAGTACTTC. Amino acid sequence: CASSLIGSQETQYF.

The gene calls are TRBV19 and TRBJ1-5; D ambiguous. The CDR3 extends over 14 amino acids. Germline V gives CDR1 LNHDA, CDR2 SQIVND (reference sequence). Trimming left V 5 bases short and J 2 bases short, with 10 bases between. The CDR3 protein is CASSRPVRNQPQHF. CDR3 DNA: TGTGCCAGTAGTCGTCCAGTGCGCAATCAGCCCCAGCATTTT.

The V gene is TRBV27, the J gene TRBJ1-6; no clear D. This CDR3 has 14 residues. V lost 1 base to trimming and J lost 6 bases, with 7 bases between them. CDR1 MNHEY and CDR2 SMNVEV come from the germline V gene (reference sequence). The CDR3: CASSLFGINSPLHF. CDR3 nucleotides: TGTGCCAGCAGTTTATTCGGGATTAATTCACCCCTCCACTTT.

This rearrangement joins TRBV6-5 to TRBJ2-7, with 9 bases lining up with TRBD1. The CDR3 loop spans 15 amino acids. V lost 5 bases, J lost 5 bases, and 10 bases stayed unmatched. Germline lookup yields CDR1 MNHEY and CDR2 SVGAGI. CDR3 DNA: TGTGCCAGCAGTCGCCTCCCGGGACAGGGTAACGAGCAGTACTTC. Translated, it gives CASSRLPGQGNEQYF.

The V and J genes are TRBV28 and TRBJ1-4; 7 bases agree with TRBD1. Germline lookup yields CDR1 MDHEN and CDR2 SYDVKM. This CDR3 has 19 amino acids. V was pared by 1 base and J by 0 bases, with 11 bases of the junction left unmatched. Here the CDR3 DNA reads TGTGCCAGCAGTTTATATATCGGGACAGAGTCTGCAACTAATGAAAAACTGTTTTTT. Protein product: CASSLYIGTESATNEKLFF.

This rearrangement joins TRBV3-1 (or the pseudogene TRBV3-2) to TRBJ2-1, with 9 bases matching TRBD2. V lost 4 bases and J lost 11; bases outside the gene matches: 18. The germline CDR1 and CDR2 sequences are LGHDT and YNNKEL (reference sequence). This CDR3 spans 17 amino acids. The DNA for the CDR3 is TGTGCCAGCAGCCCTCGGACGGAAATTGGACTAGCGCGCAAGCAGTTCTTC. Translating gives CASSPRTEIGLARKQFF.

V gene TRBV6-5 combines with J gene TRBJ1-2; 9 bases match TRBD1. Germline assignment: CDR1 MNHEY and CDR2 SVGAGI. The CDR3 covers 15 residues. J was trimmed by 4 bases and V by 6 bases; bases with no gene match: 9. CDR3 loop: CASSPRTGAFYGYTF. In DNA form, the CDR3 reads TGTGCCAGCAGCCCCCGGACAGGGGCGTTCTATGGCTACACCTTC.

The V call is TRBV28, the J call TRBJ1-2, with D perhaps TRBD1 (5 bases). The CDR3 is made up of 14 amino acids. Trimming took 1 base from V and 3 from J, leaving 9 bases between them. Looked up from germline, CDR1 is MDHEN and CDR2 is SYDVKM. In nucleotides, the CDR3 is TGTGCCAGCAGTTTATTAGGGGTTGACTATGGCTACACCTTC. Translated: CASSLLGVDYGYTF.

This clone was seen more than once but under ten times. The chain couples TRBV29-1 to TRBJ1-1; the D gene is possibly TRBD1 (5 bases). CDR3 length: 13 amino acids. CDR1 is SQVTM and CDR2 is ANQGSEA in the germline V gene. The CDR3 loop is CGGSRDGDTEAFF. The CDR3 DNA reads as TGCGGGGGGAGCCGGGACGGAGACACTGAAGCTTTCTTT.

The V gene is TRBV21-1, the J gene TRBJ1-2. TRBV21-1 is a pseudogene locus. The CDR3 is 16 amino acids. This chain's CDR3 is CASSKGLLLGWRGYTF. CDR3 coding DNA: TGTGCCAGCAGCAAAGGTCTCCTGCTCGGTTGGAGGGGCTACACCTTC.

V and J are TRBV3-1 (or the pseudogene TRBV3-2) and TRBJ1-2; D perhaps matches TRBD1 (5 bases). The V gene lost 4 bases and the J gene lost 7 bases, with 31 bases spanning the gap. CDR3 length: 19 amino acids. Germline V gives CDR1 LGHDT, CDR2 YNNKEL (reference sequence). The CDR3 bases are TGTGCCAGCAGCCGACTCATTAGGAGGGACGTTCCGGAGCTATCTGGCTACACCTTC. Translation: CASSRLIRRDVPELSGYTF.

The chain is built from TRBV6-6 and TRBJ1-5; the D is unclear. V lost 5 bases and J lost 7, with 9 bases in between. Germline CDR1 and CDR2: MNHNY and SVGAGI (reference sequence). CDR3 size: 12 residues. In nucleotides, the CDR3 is TGTGCCAGCAGTAAACTTTCCCAGCCCCAGCATTTT. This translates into CASSKLSQPQHF.

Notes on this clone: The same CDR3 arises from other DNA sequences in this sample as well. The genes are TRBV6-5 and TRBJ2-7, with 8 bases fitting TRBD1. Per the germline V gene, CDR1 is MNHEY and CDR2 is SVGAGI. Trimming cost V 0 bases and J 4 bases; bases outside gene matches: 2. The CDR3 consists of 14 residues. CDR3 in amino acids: CASSYSRQGYEQYF. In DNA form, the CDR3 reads TGTGCCAGCAGTTACTCGCGACAGGGGTACGAGCAGTACTTC.

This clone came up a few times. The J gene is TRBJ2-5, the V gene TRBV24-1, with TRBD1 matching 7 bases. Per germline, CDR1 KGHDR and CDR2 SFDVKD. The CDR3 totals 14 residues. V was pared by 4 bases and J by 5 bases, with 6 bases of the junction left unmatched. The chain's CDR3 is CATSEGRGYETQYF. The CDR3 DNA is TGTGCCACCAGTGAAGGCAGGGGGTATGAGACCCAGTACTTC.

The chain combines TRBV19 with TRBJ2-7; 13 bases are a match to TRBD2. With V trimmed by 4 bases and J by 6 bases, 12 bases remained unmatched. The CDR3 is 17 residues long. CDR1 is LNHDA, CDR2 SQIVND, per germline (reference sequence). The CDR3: CASSTKTSGRRRLEQYF. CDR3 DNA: TGTGCCAGTAGTACAAAGACTAGCGGGAGGAGAAGGCTCGAGCAGTACTTC.

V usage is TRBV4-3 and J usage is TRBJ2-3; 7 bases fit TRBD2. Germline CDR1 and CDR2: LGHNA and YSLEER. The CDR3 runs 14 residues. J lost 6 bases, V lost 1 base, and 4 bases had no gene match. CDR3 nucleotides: TGCGCCAGCAGCCAAGCGGGAGGTCCGGATACGCAGTATTTT. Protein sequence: CASSQAGGPDTQYF.

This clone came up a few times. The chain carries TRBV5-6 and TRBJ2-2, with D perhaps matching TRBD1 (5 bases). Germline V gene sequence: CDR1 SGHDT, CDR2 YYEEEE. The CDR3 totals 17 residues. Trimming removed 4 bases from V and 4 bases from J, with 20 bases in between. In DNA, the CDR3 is TGTGCCAGCAGCCCAAGGCAGGGAAGGCGATCCACCGGGGAGCTGTTTTTT. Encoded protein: CASSPRQGRRSTGELFF.

CDR3 sequence: CASSKGLNYGYTF. The DNA for the CDR3 is TGTGCCAGCAGCAAGGGACTGAACTATGGCTACACCTTC. This chain uses TRBV9 with TRBJ1-2, with a tentative D call TRBD1 (5 bases). Germline CDR1 is SGDLS and CDR2 is YYNGEE. V lost 4 bases, J lost 2 bases, and 9 bases lay in between. The CDR3 sequence is 13 residues long.